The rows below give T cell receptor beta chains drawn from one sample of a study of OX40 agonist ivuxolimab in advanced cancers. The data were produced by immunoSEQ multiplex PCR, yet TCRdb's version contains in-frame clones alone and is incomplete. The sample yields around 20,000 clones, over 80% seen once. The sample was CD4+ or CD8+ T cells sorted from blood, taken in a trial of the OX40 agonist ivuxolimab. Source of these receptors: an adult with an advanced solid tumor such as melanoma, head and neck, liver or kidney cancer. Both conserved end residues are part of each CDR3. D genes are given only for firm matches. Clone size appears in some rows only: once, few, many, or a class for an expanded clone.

TGTGCCAGCAGTCCCCGGACAGGCTACGAGCAGTACTTC | CASSPRTGYEQYF | TRBJ2-7 | TRBD1 | once | TRBV7-6
TGCAGTGCAAACACAGATACGCAGTATTTT | CSANTDTQYF | TRBJ2-3 | NA | once | TRBV20-1
TGTGCCAGCAGCTCTAGTAGAGAATACGAGCAGTACTTC | CASSSSREYEQYF | TRBJ2-7 | NA | NA | TRBV7-8
TGTGCCAGCAGCCCCTACGGGGGGGCCGATGAGCAGTTCTTC | CASSPYGGADEQFF | TRBJ2-1 | TRBD2 | NA | TRBV9
TGCGCCAGCAGCTTAACGGGAGGCACTGAAGCTTTCTTT | CASSLTGGTEAFF | TRBJ1-1 | NA | few | TRBV5-1
TGTGCCAGCAGTTTCATACCGGACGGGGAGCTGTTTTTT | CASSFIPDGELFF | TRBJ2-2 | NA | NA | TRBV27
TGCGCCAGCAGCCAAGGGCCTAGCGAAGAGCAAGAGACCCAGTACTTC | CASSQGPSEEQETQYF | TRBJ2-5 | NA | NA | TRBV4-1
TGTGCCAGCAGTGAATCAATGGCGGGGGGGGTTGAGACCCAGTACTTC | CASSESMAGGVETQYF | TRBJ2-5 | TRBD2 | NA | TRBV2
TGTGCCAGCAGCTCCGGACTTTCCTACGAGCAGTACTTC | CASSSGLSYEQYF | TRBJ2-7 | NA | NA | TRBV7-9
TGTGCCAGCAGTTCCGGGCCGGGGGGCCTGTACCAAGAGACCCAGTACTTC | CASSSGPGGLYQETQYF | TRBJ2-5 | NA | NA | TRBV27
TGTGCCAGCAGTTTCAGGGAAGGGCACACTGAAGCTTTCTTT | CASSFREGHTEAFF | TRBJ1-1 | NA | NA | TRBV6-5
TGTGCCAGCAGCGTATACTGGGAAAACTACAATGAGCAGTTCTTC | CASSVYWENYNEQFF | TRBJ2-1 | NA | NA | TRBV9
TGTGCCAGCAGTTACAGCAGGGTTGGTGAAAAACTGTTTTTT | CASSYSRVGEKLFF | TRBJ1-4 | NA | NA | TRBV6-5
TGTGCCAGCTCAGCGACGGGCACTGAAGCTTTCTTT | CASSATGTEAFF | TRBJ1-1 | NA | NA | TRBV18
TGCGCCAGCAGCCAAGACGGTACAGGGATTAGCACAGATACGCAGTATTTT | CASSQDGTGISTDTQYF | TRBJ2-3 | NA | NA | TRBV4-3
TGTGCCAGCAGCTCGAGGAGACGCGGGAAGAGGTACGAGCAGTACTTC | CASSSRRRGKRYEQYF | TRBJ2-7 | NA | NA | TRBV27
TGTGCCAGCAGTACAGGGAACTACGAGCAGTACTTC | CASSTGNYEQYF | TRBJ2-7 | NA | NA | TRBV2
TGTGCCAGCACTCCCGGGACAGGATACAATGAGCAGTTCTTC | CASTPGTGYNEQFF | TRBJ2-1 | TRBD1 | few | TRBV25-1
TGTGCAGCAGTTACTGACACAGGGGGCAATCAGCCCCAGCATTTT | CAAVTDTGGNQPQHF | TRBJ1-5 | TRBD1 | NA | TRBV6-5
TGTGCCAGCAGTCTCCTAGTTTCTAATGAAAAACTGTTTTTT | CASSLLVSNEKLFF | TRBJ1-4 | NA | NA | TRBV27
TGCAGTCCGAGGGCAGATACGCAGTATTTT | CSPRADTQYF | TRBJ2-3 | NA | NA | TRBV20-1
TGTGCCAGCAGCGTTTCTAAGGGGACAGGGGTGGGGAGCTCTGGGGCCAACGTCCTGACTTTC | CASSVSKGTGVGSSGANVLTF | TRBJ2-6 | TRBD1 | NA | TRBV9
TGTGCCAGCACGGGACAGGGGAATGAAAAACTGTTTTTT | CASTGQGNEKLFF | TRBJ1-4 | NA | few | TRBV21-1
TGTGCCAGCAGCTTAGTACCAACAGGGGGTACCTATGGCTACACCTTC | CASSLVPTGGTYGYTF | TRBJ1-2 | TRBD1 | NA | TRBV13
TGTGCCAGCAGATACGGGACGATTGGAGAGACCCAGTACTTC | CASRYGTIGETQYF | TRBJ2-5 | NA | few | TRBV5-4
TGTGCCAGCAGCGCCACCCCTGCTACTGGCAATCAGCCCCAGCATTTT | CASSATPATGNQPQHF | TRBJ1-5 | NA | NA | TRBV2
TGTGCCAGCAGCTTTAGCGGGATAACAGATACGCAGTATTTT | CASSFSGITDTQYF | TRBJ2-3 | TRBD2 | NA | TRBV7-2
TGTGCCAGAAGGCAGGGGCCTGGAAACACCATATATTTT | CARRQGPGNTIYF | TRBJ1-3 | NA | NA | TRBV2
TGTGCCAGCAGCGCCCCAAATGCAGAGACCCAGTACTTC | CASSAPNAETQYF | TRBJ2-5 | NA | NA | TRBV7-2
TGTGCCAGCAGTTACAGTCCCTCTGGAAACACCATATATTTT | CASSYSPSGNTIYF | TRBJ1-3 | NA | medium-sized | TRBV9
TGTGCCAGCAGCTTATCCCACAGGGGAAACACCATATATTTT | CASSLSHRGNTIYF | TRBJ1-3 | NA | NA | TRBV7-2
TGTGCCAGCAGTTTATGGACAGGGGGGGATACGCAGTATTTT | CASSLWTGGDTQYF | TRBJ2-3 | TRBD1 | NA | TRBV27
TGCAGCGTTGCGCCGCAGGGGGCCACCGGGGAGCTGTTTTTT | CSVAPQGATGELFF | TRBJ2-2 | TRBD1 | NA | TRBV29-1
TGTGCCAGCAGCTTTAGCGGCACTATCTACGAGCAGTACTTC | CASSFSGTIYEQYF | TRBJ2-7 | NA | NA | TRBV5-4
TGCGCCAGCAGCCAGGGACTAGCGGACACCGGGGAGCTGTTTTTT | CASSQGLADTGELFF | TRBJ2-2 | TRBD2 | once | TRBV4-1
TGTGCCAGCAGCGTAGCGGGCAGGCCCCAAGAGACCCAGTACTTC | CASSVAGRPQETQYF | TRBJ2-5 | NA | NA | TRBV9
TGTGCCACCAGCAGAGTAGAGGATGGTGACGGCTACACCTTC | CATSRVEDGDGYTF | TRBJ1-2 | NA | NA | TRBV15
TGTGCCAGCTCACGCGAAACAGGGGGCTCCTACGAGCAGTACTTC | CASSRETGGSYEQYF | TRBJ2-7 | TRBD1 | NA | TRBV18
TGCGCCAGCAGCCTAGCGGGGATCCTCTACGAGCAGTACTTC | CASSLAGILYEQYF | TRBJ2-7 | TRBD2 | once | TRBV10-2
TGTGCCATATTACGGACCGGGGAGCTGTTTTTT | CAILRTGELFF | TRBJ2-2 | NA | few | TRBV10-3
TGTGCCAGCAGCGGCGGGACAGGGGGTGTCTACGAGCAGTACTTC | CASSGGTGGVYEQYF | TRBJ2-7 | TRBD1 | NA | TRBV9
TGTGCCAGCAGCTTAAGGGACAGGGACGAGCAGTACTTC | CASSLRDRDEQYF | TRBJ2-7 | TRBD1 | NA | TRBV7-6
TGTGCCAGCAGCCCTCGGACTAGCGGGGGGGCAGATACGCAGTATTTT | CASSPRTSGGADTQYF | TRBJ2-3 | TRBD2 | NA | TRBV9
TGTGCCAGCAGCCAGGAGCACGGCGAGCAGTACTTC | CASSQEHGEQYF | TRBJ2-7 | NA | once | TRBV6-5
TGTGCCAGCAGCCCGGGACAGAACTATGGCTACACCTTC | CASSPGQNYGYTF | TRBJ1-2 | TRBD1 | NA | TRBV7-6
TGTGCCAGCAGTCGTCAAGGCTGGGCGACAGGGGGCACAGATACGCAGTATTTT | CASSRQGWATGGTDTQYF | TRBJ2-3 | TRBD1 | NA | TRBV7-9
TGTGCCAGCAGCCTCGGGACTCTCTCCTACGAGCAGTACTTC | CASSLGTLSYEQYF | TRBJ2-7 | NA | NA | TRBV7-2
TGTGCCAGCAGCCAGCCGGGACTAGCGGGGTCCCAGACCCAGTACTTC | CASSQPGLAGSQTQYF | TRBJ2-5 | TRBD2 | once | TRBV4-2
TGTGCCAGCAGTCTGGGGGTTACTCACTATGGCTACACCTTC | CASSLGVTHYGYTF | TRBJ1-2 | NA | NA | TRBV27
TGCGCCAGCAGCCAAGAACGGACAGGGTTCAATGAGCAGTTCTTC | CASSQERTGFNEQFF | TRBJ2-1 | TRBD1 | NA | TRBV4-1
TGTGCCAGCAGTGACAGGGGGGCCCTAGGATCCTACGAGCAGTACTTC | CASSDRGALGSYEQYF | TRBJ2-7 | NA | NA | TRBV6-1
TGTGCCAGCCTTTTGGACAACTCCTACGAGCAGTACTTC | CASLLDNSYEQYF | TRBJ2-7 | NA | few | TRBV6-1
TGTGCCAGTAGTATAGTCCAGAACACCGGGGAGCTGTTTTTT | CASSIVQNTGELFF | TRBJ2-2 | NA | NA | TRBV19
TGTGCCAGCAGCTTAGGTGGGAGGATCGATACGCAGTATTTT | CASSLGGRIDTQYF | TRBJ2-3 | NA | NA | TRBV13
TGTGCCAGCAGCCATGTTATCGGGACTAGCGGGGATGAGCAGTTCTTC | CASSHVIGTSGDEQFF | TRBJ2-1 | TRBD2 | few | TRBV4-2
TGTGCCAGCAGAGCGGAGAGGTTACCCTACAATGAGCAGTTCTTC | CASRAERLPYNEQFF | TRBJ2-1 | NA | NA | TRBV7-9
TGTGCCAGCAGCGTAGACGGGGTCCCCTACGAGCAGTACTTC | CASSVDGVPYEQYF | TRBJ2-7 | NA | NA | TRBV9
TGTGCCAGCAGCTTAAGTTCCCCGGGACAGAACTCCTACGAGCAGTACTTC | CASSLSSPGQNSYEQYF | TRBJ2-7 | TRBD1 | NA | TRBV7-2
TGTGCCACCTGGGACAGAAAGTACCAAGAGACCCAGTACTTC | CATWDRKYQETQYF | TRBJ2-5 | TRBD1 | NA | TRBV7-9